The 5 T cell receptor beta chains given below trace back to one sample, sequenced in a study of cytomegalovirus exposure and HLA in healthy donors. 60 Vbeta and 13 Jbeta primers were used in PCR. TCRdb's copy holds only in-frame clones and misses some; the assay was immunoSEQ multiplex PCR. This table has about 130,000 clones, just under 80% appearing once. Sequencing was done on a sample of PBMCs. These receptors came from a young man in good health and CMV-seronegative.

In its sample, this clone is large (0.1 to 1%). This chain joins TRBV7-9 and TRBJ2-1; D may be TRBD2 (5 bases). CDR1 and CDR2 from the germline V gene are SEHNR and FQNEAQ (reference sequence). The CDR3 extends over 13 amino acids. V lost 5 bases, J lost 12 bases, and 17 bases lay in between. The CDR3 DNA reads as TGTGCCAGCAGCCCCGAGGGTAGAAGCCGGCAGTTCTTC. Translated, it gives CASSPEGRSRQFF.

CDR3 amino acids: CASRRQGVTNEKLFF. CDR3 coding DNA: TGTGCCAGCAGACGACAGGGGGTCACTAATGAAAAACTGTTTTTT. The chain uses TRBV28 and TRBJ1-4, with 9 bases aligning to TRBD1. Germline loops: CDR1 MDHEN, CDR2 SYDVKM. The CDR3 covers 15 residues. After removal of 6 bases from V and 2 bases from J, the junction contained 4 bases not matched to a gene.

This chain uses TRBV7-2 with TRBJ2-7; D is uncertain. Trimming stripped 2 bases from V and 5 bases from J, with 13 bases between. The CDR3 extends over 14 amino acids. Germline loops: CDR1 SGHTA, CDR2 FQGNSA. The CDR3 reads CASSLLLQTDEQYF. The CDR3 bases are TGTGCCAGCAGCTTACTCTTACAGACCGACGAGCAGTACTTC.

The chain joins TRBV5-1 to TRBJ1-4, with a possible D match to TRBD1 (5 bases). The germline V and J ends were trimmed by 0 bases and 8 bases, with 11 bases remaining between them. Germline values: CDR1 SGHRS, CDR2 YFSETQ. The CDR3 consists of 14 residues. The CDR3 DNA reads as TGCGCCAGCAGCTTGGGACAGCGGGGGGAAAAACTGTTTTTT. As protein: CASSLGQRGEKLFF.

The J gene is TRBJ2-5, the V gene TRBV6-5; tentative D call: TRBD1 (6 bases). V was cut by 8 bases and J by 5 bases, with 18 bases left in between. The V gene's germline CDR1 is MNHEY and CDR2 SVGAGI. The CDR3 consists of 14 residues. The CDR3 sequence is CASVDRLGGETQYF. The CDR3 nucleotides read TGTGCCAGCGTGGACAGACTCGGTGGGGAGACCCAGTACTTC.